This T cell receptor (beta chain) appears in the sequencing data of a study of blood T cell repertoires in COVID-19. Study-wide context: The cDNA or gDNA used as material had been derived from T cells, B-cell-depleted T cells, or PBMCs.

Measured with immunoSEQ multiplex PCR; TCRdb has only the in-frame clones, and not every one. The table has about 260,000 clones, around nine tenths seen once. The CDR3 has 17 amino acids. The J segment lost 6 bases and the V segment lost 2 bases, leaving 8 bases of the junction unmatched. From germline, CDR1 is SGHNT and CDR2 YENEEA. The sequenced sample was peripheral blood. This sequence originates from a middle-aged man with active or convalescent COVID-19. The gene calls are TRBV11-3 and TRBJ2-2; 11 bases fit TRBD2. The CDR3 sequence is CASSLTALAGDSGELFF. The DNA for the CDR3 is TGTGCCAGCAGCTTAACAGCACTAGCGGGAGATTCCGGGGAGCTGTTTTTT.